The text below deals with one T cell receptor beta chain. The antigen remains unidentified. The data belong to a study of cytomegalovirus exposure and HLA in healthy donors. Study-level findings and limits: In a later analysis, an Asian-associated ancestry cluster reportedly showed fewer N-insertions than the approximately 610-donor mean. The authors confirmed in vitro that three CMV-associated chains were specific for CMV antigens. CMV serostatus stood as the only immune exposure information on hand.

PCR used 60 Vbeta primers and 13 Jbeta primers. Profiling relied on immunoSEQ multiplex PCR, and the TCRdb table lists in-frame clones only, not all of them. In the table there are tens of thousands of clones, roughly 65% of which are singletons. CDR3 length equals 13 residues. J was trimmed by 4 bases and V by 10 bases; bases with no gene match: 6. From germline, CDR1 is MNHNS and CDR2 SASEGT. The sequence was collected from a male donor in good health and CMV-seropositive. V gene TRBV6-1 combines with J gene TRBJ2-3, with 9 bases fitting TRBD2. Sequencing was done on a sample of PBMCs. CDR3 bases: TGTGCCACCCAGACTAGCGGAGCAGATACGCAGTATTTT. Translation gives CATQTSGADTQYF.